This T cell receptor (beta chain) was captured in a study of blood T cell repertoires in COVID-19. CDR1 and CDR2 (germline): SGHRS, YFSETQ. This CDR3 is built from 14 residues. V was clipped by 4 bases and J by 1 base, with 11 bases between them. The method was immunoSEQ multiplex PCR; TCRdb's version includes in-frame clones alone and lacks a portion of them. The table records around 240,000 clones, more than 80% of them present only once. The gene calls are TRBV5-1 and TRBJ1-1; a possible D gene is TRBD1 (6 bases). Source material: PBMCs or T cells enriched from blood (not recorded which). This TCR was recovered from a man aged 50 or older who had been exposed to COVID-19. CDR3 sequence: CASSPDRQNTEAFF. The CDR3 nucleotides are TGCGCCAGCAGCCCCGACAGGCAGAACACTGAAGCTTTCTTT.